Shown below are 17 T cell receptor beta chains from a single sample sequenced in a study of blood T cell repertoires in COVID-19. The data were produced by immunoSEQ multiplex PCR, yet TCRdb's version contains in-frame clones alone and is incomplete. The sample consists of fewer than 200,000 clones, around 81% of them appearing once. The material sequenced was peripheral blood. Receptors were obtained from a woman of 80 years or more with COVID-19, enrolled during active disease.

The gene calls are TRBV2 and TRBJ1-2; 8 bases are a match to TRBD1. The CDR3 runs 13 residues. Per the germline V gene, CDR1 is SNHLY and CDR2 is FYNNEI. J was trimmed by 9 bases and V by 7 bases; bases with no gene match: 10. The CDR3 region is CASTPGQGGSYTF. The CDR3 DNA is TGTGCCAGCACCCCAGGACAGGGTGGGAGCTACACCTTC.

The chain recombines TRBV11-3 with TRBJ1-6, with 9 bases fitting TRBD1. Per germline, CDR1 SGHNT and CDR2 YENEEA. The junction had 4 bases not matched to a gene; V was cut back by 3 bases and J by 7 bases. The CDR3 has 15 residues. CDR3 nucleotides: TGTGCCAGCAGCTTCGGGACAGGGCCCAATTCACCCCTCCACTTT. Amino acids: CASSFGTGPNSPLHF.

The chain uses TRBV7-9 and TRBJ1-2; possible D gene TRBD1, 5 bases. The CDR3 contains 14 residues. Trimming removed 2 bases from V and 8 bases from J, with 15 bases in between. Germline-derived CDR1 and CDR2 are SEHNR and FQNEAQ (reference sequence). CDR3 protein: CASSLMGGLEGYTF. The CDR3 nucleotides are TGTGCCAGCAGCTTAATGGGGGGGTTGGAAGGCTACACCTTC.

This chain uses TRBV4-3 with TRBJ2-1; a weak D match, TRBD1 (5 bases). CDR1 and CDR2 from the germline V gene are LGHNA and YSLEER. This CDR3 has 13 residues. The V and J ends lost 3 bases and 4 bases respectively, with 7 bases between them. The CDR3 coding sequence is TGCGCCAGCAGCCATGGGGCGTACAATGAGCAGTTCTTC. As protein: CASSHGAYNEQFF.

V usage is TRBV29-1 and J usage is TRBJ1-4; 7 nucleotides align to TRBD1. Per the germline V gene, CDR1 is SQVTM and CDR2 is ANQGSEA. The CDR3 consists of 13 residues. V trimming: 4 bases; J trimming: 8 bases; junction bases outside the gene matches: 7. The CDR3 region has the DNA TGCAGCGTTGCAAGACAGGGTGGGGAAAAACTGTTTTTT. Protein sequence: CSVARQGGEKLFF.

The gene calls are TRBV6-5 and TRBJ2-7, with 11 positions matching TRBD1. Looked up from germline, CDR1 is MNHEY and CDR2 is SVGAGI. V trimming: 4 bases; J trimming: 8 bases; junction bases outside the gene matches: 7. The CDR3 extends over 14 amino acids. The CDR3 nucleotides are TGTGCCAGCAGTTCGGGACAGGGGGTAGTAAAGCAGTACTTC. It is translated as CASSSGQGVVKQYF.

The chain carries TRBV5-5 and TRBJ1-5; 9 nucleotides agree with TRBD1. Germline V lookup: CDR1 SGHKS, CDR2 YYEKEE (reference sequence). The CDR3 is made up of 16 amino acids. V shed 3 bases and J 3 bases; nucleotides not matched to a gene: 7. The CDR3 DNA is TGTGCCAGCAGCTCGAGGGGACAGGGCTTCAATCAGCCCCAGCATTTT. This translates into CASSSRGQGFNQPQHF.

The CDR3 loop reads CASSIYGFTGELFF. CDR3 bases: TGTGCCAGTAGTATCTACGGGTTCACCGGGGAGCTGTTTTTT. V and J are TRBV19 and TRBJ2-2; D is uncertain. The CDR3 covers 14 residues. V was cut by 3 bases and J by 4 bases, with 9 bases left in between. CDR1 is LNHDA, CDR2 SQIVND, per germline (reference sequence).

The chain joins TRBV12-1 to TRBJ1-1. TRBV12-1 has pseudogene status. The CDR3 covers 16 residues. The CDR3 spells CASSFGWRFGGTEAFF. As DNA, the CDR3 is TGTGCCAGCAGCTTTGGATGGCGCTTTGGGGGGACTGAAGCTTTCTTT.

V is TRBV12-3 or TRBV12-4 and J is TRBJ2-7; 7 bases match TRBD1. V lost 5 bases, J lost 6 bases, and 7 bases stayed unmatched. The CDR3 contains 13 residues. This CDR3 is CASSPKTGLEQYF. The DNA of the CDR3 is TGTGCCAGCAGTCCCAAGACAGGGCTCGAGCAGTACTTC.

The chain recombines TRBV18 with TRBJ1-1; the D gene is possibly TRBD1 (6 bases). The CDR3 has 15 residues. Trimming took off 3 bases at V and 1 base at J, with 12 bases between the two ends. From germline, CDR1 is KGHSH and CDR2 LQKENI. The CDR3 DNA reads TGTGCCAGCTCACCGGGAACAGGGCCGAACACTGAAGCTTTCTTT. Protein sequence: CASSPGTGPNTEAFF. Together with reference TRBV18 and TRBJ1-1, the CDR3 gives the full variable domain: NAGVMQNPRHLVRRRGQEARLRCSPMKGHSHVYWYRQLPEEGLKFMVYLQKENIIDESGMPKERFSAEFPKEGPSILRIQQVVRGDSAAYFCASSPGTGPNTEAFFGQGTRLTVV.

V gene TRBV18 combines with J gene TRBJ1-2, with a possible D match to TRBD1 (5 bases). The length of the CDR3 is 15 residues. Germline V gene lookup returns CDR1 KGHSH and CDR2 LQKENI. Trimming took 5 bases from V and 6 from J, leaving 19 bases between them. CDR3 coding DNA: TGTGCCAGCTCAGCCTTCACGCAGGGAAAGGATGGCTACACCTTC. Its protein product is CASSAFTQGKDGYTF. Full variable domain (outside the CDR3, taken from reference TRBV18 and TRBJ1-2): NAGVMQNPRHLVRRRGQEARLRCSPMKGHSHVYWYRQLPEEGLKFMVYLQKENIIDESGMPKERFSAEFPKEGPSILRIQQVVRGDSAAYFCASSAFTQGKDGYTFGSGTRLTVV.

The CDR3 bases are TGTGCCAGTAGGGGCGGAGGAGAGACCCAGTACTTC. Translating gives CASRGGGETQYF. This chain links TRBV19 with TRBJ2-5, with D perhaps TRBD2 (5 bases). Germline lookup yields CDR1 LNHDA and CDR2 SQIVND (reference sequence). This CDR3 is built from 12 residues. The V end was cut by 6 bases, the J end by 4 bases, with 9 bases between. Looking up the rest from reference TRBV19 and TRBJ2-5 gives the full variable domain: DGGITQSPKYLFRKEGQNVTLSCEQNLNHDAMYWYRQDPGQGLRLIYYSQIVNDFQKGDIAEGYSVSREKKESFPLTVTSAQKNPTAFYLCASRGGGETQYFGPGTRLLVL.

This clone has more than one count but fewer than ten. This sequence joins TRBV3-1 (or the pseudogene TRBV3-2) and TRBJ2-2; no reliable D call. The CDR3 has 14 amino acids. CDR1 and CDR2 (germline): LGHDT, YNNKEL (reference sequence). V was shortened by 5 bases and J by 5 bases, with 12 bases between the two germline ends. The CDR3 nucleotides are TGTGCCAGCAGCTGGATAATCGGGACCGGGGAGCTGTTTTTT. It yields the protein CASSWIIGTGELFF.

The chain has TRBV5-1 and TRBJ2-1; 10 nucleotides match TRBD1. The J segment lost 9 bases and the V segment lost 0 bases, leaving 6 bases of the junction unmatched. Germline-derived CDR1 and CDR2 are SGHRS and YFSETQ. The CDR3 loop spans 15 amino acids. CDR3 coding DNA: TGCGCCAGCAGCTTGGGACAGGGGGCTCGGAGTGAGCAGTTCTTC. Translation: CASSLGQGARSEQFF.

The chain is built from TRBV2 and TRBJ2-7; D uncertain. V lost 6 bases, J lost 7 bases, and 13 bases lay in between. Per germline, CDR1 SNHLY and CDR2 FYNNEI. CDR3 size: 12 residues. The CDR3 is CASSPPGWEQYF. CDR3 DNA sequence: TGTGCCAGCAGCCCACCCGGGTGGGAGCAGTACTTC.

The CDR3 DNA follows: TGTGCTAGTGGTTTGGTACTAACGGTGTTGGAGACCCAGTACTTC. It is translated as CASGLVLTVLETQYF. J is TRBJ2-5 and V is TRBV12-5; D is unclear. The V gene's germline CDR1 is LGHNT and CDR2 FRNRAP. V was shortened by 0 bases and J by 5 bases, with 13 bases between the two germline ends. The CDR3 runs to 15 residues.